One T cell receptor (beta chain) is described in this entry. What it binds is not known. From the reads, TCRdb called clonotypes with MiXCR, one entry per CDR3 protein. The sample carries 400,000 or so distinct CDR3 sequences, approximately 32% recorded once. After removal of 1 base from V and 4 bases from J, the junction contained 7 bases not matched to a gene. The CDR3 totals 15 residues. Germline CDR1 and CDR2: SGHRS and YFSETQ. These data originate in a study of T cell repertoires in cytomegalovirus infection. Study as a whole: Indications of both CMV infection and matching HLA type were provided by public TCR beta signatures. Whole-study findings and limits: CMV-specific TCR beta clonotypes restricted by HLA-C were the ones dominating the ex vivo response. Summed frequency of public TCR beta families distinguished CMV carriers with the relevant HLA.

The sample was PBMCs. This clonotype was sampled from a human donor in good health (CMV status not recorded). Some clones in this sample may be carry-over from other donors' samples. This chain uses TRBV5-1 with TRBJ2-5; the match to TRBD2 covers 7 bases. The CDR3: CASSLLSGRGETQYF. The CDR3 DNA reads as TGCGCCAGCAGCTTGCTGTCAGGGAGGGGAGAGACCCAGTACTTC.